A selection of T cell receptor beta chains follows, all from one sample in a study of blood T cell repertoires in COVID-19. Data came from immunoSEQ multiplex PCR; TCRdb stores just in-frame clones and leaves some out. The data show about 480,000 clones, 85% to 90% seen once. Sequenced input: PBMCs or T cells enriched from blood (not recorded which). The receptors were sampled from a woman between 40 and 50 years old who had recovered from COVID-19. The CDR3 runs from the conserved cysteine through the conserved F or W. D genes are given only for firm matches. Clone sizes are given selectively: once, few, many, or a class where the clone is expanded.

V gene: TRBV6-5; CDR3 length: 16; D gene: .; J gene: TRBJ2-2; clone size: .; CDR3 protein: CASSYSGGRNTGELFF; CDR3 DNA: TGTGCCAGCAGTTACTCCGGGGGGCGGAACACCGGGGAGCTGTTTTTT
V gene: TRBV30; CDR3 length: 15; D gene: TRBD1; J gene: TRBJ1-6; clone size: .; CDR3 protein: CAWSGRDRPNSPLHF; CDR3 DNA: TGTGCCTGGAGTGGACGGGACAGGCCTAATTCACCCCTCCACTTT
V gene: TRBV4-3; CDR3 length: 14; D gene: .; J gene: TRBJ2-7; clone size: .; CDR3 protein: CASSQDWGRYEQYF; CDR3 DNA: TGCGCCAGCAGCCAAGACTGGGGGCGATACGAGCAGTACTTC
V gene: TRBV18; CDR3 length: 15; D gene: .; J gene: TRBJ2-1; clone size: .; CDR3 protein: CASSPRDTAGEKQFF; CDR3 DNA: TGTGCCAGCTCACCAAGGGACACCGCTGGGGAGAAGCAGTTCTTC
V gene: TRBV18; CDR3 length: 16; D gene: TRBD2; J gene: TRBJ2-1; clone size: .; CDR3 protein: CASSLNLAGSYNEQFF; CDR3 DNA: TGTGCCAGCTCACTTAATTTAGCGGGGTCCTACAATGAGCAGTTCTTC
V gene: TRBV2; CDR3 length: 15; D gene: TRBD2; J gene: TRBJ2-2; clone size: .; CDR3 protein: CASSGEGRNTGELFF; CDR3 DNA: TGTGCCAGCAGTGGGGAGGGGAGAAACACCGGGGAGCTGTTTTTT
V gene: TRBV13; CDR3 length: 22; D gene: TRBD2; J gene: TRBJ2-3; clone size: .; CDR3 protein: CASSSLPRGTSGNSKRTDTQYF; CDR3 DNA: TGTGCCAGCAGCTCATTACCCCGTGGGACTAGCGGGAACTCAAAACGCACAGATACGCAGTATTTT
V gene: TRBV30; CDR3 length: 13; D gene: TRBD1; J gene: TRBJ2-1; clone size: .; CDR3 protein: CAWSVQGANEQFF; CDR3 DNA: TGTGCCTGGAGTGTACAGGGGGCAAATGAGCAGTTCTTC
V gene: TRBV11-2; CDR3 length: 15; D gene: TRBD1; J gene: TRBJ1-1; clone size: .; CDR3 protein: CASSLRGQLNTEAFF; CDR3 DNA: TGTGCCAGCAGCCTTAGGGGACAGCTGAACACTGAAGCTTTCTTT
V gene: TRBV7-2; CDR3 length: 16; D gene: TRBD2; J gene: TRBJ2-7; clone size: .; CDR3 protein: CASGVASGRAPYEQYF; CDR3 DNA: TGTGCCAGTGGTGTAGCTAGCGGGAGGGCTCCCTACGAGCAGTACTTC
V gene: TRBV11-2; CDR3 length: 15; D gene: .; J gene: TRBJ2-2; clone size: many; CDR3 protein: CASSLVGRATGELFF; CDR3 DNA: TGTGCCAGCAGCTTAGTTGGCAGGGCCACCGGGGAGCTGTTTTTT
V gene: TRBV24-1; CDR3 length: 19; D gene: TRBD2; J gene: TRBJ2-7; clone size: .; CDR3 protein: CATSDGASGRPTMHYEQYF; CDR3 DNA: TGTGCCACCAGTGATGGGGCTAGCGGGAGGCCTACGATGCACTACGAGCAGTACTTC
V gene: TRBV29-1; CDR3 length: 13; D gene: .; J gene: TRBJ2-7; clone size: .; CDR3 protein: CSGCKGVGYEQYF; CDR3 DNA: TGCAGCGGATGCAAAGGGGTAGGATACGAGCAGTACTTC
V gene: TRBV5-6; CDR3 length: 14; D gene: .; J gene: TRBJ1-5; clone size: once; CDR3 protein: CASSLRSGNQPQHF; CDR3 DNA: TGTGCCAGCAGCTTGAGGTCGGGGAATCAGCCCCAGCATTTT
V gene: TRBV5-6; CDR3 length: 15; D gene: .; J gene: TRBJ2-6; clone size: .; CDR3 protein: CASSPGFSGANVLTF; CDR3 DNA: TGTGCCAGCAGCCCGGGGTTCTCTGGGGCCAACGTCCTGACTTTC
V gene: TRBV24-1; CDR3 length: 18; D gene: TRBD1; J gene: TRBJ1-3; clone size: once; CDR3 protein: CATSATPGTGDSGNTIYF; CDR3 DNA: TGTGCCACCAGTGCCACCCCCGGGACAGGGGACTCTGGAAACACCATATATTTT
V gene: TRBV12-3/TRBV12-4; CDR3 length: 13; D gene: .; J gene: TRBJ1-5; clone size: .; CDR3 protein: CASVPGSGQPQHF; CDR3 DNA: TGTGCCAGCGTTCCAGGGTCTGGTCAGCCCCAGCATTTT
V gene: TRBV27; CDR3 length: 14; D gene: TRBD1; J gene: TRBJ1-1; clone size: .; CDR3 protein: CASSLYPGGTEAFF; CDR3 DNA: TGTGCCAGCAGTTTATATCCAGGGGGCACTGAAGCTTTCTTT
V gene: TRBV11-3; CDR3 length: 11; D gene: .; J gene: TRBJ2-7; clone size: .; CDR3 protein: CASSLAYEQYF; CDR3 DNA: TGTGCCAGCAGCTTAGCTTACGAGCAGTACTTC
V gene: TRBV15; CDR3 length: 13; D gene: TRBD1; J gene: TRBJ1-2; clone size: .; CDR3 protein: CATSRGRGYGYTF; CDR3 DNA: TGTGCCACCAGCAGAGGCAGGGGGTATGGCTACACCTTC
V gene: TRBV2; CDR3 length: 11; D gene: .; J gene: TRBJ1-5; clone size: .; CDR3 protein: CASAQDQPQHF; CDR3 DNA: TGTGCCAGCGCACAGGATCAGCCCCAGCATTTT
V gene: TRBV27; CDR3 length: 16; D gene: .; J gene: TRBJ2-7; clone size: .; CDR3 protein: CASSSGGWRERYEQYF; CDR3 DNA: TGTGCCAGCAGCAGTGGGGGATGGCGGGAACGTTACGAGCAGTACTTC
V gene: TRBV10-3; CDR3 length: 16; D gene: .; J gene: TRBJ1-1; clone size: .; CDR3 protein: CAISGIPGGGETEAFF; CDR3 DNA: TGTGCCATCAGTGGAATCCCCGGCGGGGGTGAGACTGAAGCTTTCTTT
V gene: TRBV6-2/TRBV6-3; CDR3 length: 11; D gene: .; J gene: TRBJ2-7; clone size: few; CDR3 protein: CASSWSYEQYF; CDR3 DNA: TGTGCCAGCAGCTGGAGCTACGAGCAGTACTTC
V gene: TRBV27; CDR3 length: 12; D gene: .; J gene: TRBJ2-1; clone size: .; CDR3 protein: CASWWKDREQFF; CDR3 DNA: TGTGCCAGCTGGTGGAAGGACAGAGAGCAGTTCTTC
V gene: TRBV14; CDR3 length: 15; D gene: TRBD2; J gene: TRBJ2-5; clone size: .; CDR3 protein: CASSQDLLGGETQYF; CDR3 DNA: TGTGCCAGCAGCCAAGATTTACTGGGGGGGGAGACCCAGTACTTC
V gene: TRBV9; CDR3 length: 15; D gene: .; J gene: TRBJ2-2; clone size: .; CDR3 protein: CASSVVASEGGELFF; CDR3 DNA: TGTGCCAGCAGCGTAGTCGCCAGCGAGGGCGGGGAGCTGTTTTTT
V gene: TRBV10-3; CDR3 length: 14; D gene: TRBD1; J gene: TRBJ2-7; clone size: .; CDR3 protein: CAIRSDRAAYEQYF; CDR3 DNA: TGTGCCATCAGATCGGACAGGGCAGCCTACGAGCAGTACTTC
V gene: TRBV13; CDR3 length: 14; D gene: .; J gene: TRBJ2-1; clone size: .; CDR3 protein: CASSLKGWYNEQFF; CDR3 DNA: TGTGCCAGCAGCTTAAAGGGGTGGTACAATGAGCAGTTCTTC
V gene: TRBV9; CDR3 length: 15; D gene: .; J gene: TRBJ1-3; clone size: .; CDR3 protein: CASSPLYSSGNTIYF; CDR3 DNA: TGTGCCAGCAGCCCTCTTTACAGCTCTGGAAACACCATATATTTT
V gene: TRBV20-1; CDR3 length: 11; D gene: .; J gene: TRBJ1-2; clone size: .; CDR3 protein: CSAPTSYGYTF; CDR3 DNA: TGCAGTGCTCCCACCAGCTATGGCTACACCTTC
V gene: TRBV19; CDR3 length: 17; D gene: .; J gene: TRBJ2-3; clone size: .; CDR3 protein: CASSPLISSLGTDTQYF; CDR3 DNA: TGTGCCAGTAGTCCCCTAATCTCATCCCTTGGCACAGATACGCAGTATTTT
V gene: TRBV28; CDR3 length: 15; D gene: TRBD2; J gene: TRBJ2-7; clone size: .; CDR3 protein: CASWGSGRADYEQYF; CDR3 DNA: TGTGCCAGCTGGGGTAGCGGGAGGGCCGATTACGAGCAGTACTTC
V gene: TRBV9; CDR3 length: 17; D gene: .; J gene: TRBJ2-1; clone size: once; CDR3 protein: CASSAPMGRDSYNEQFF; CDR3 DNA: TGTGCCAGCAGCGCTCCCATGGGCAGGGACTCCTACAATGAGCAGTTCTTC
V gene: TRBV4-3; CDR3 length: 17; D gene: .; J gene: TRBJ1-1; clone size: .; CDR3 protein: CASSQEYRGMVNTEAFF; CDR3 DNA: TGCGCCAGCAGCCAAGAATATAGGGGTATGGTGAACACTGAAGCTTTCTTT
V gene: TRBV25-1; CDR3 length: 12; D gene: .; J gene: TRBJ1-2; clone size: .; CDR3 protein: CADRFLNYGYTF; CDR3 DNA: TGTGCCGACAGATTCCTGAACTATGGCTACACCTTC
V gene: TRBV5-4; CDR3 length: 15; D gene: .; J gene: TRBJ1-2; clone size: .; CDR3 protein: CASSLVQGLLKSYTF; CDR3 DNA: TGTGCCAGCAGCTTGGTGCAGGGTCTCTTGAAGAGCTACACCTTC
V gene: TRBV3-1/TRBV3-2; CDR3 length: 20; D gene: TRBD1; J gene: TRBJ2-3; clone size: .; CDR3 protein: CASSQVAGQGPRFGTDTQYF; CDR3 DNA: TGTGCCAGCAGCCAAGTTGCGGGACAGGGGCCTCGTTTTGGCACAGATACGCAGTATTTT
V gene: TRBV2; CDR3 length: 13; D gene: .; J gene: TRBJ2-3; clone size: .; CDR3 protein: CASTRAVTDTQYF; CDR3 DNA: TGTGCCAGCACGAGGGCAGTTACAGATACGCAGTATTTT
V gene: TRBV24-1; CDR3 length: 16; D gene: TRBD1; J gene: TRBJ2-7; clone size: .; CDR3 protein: CATSDTRTGVSYEQYF; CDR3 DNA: TGTGCCACCAGTGACACCAGGACAGGGGTATCCTACGAGCAGTACTTC
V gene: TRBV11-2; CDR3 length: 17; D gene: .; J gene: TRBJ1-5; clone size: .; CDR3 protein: CASSLESNPYSNQPQHF; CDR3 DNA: TGTGCCAGCAGCTTAGAGAGCAACCCCTATAGCAATCAGCCCCAGCATTTT
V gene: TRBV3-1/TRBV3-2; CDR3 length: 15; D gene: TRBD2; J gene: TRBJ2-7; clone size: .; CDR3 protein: CASSQGERGSYEQYF; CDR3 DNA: TGTGCCAGCAGCCAAGGCGAGCGGGGGTCCTACGAGCAGTACTTC
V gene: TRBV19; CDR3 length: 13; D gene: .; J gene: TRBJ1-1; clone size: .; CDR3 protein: CASSILRDSEAFF; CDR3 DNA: TGTGCCAGTAGTATTCTCAGGGATTCTGAAGCTTTCTTT
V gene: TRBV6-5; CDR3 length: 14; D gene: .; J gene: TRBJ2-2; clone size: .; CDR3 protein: CASHRTEGTGELFF; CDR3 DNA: TGTGCCAGTCATCGGACTGAGGGCACCGGGGAGCTGTTTTTT
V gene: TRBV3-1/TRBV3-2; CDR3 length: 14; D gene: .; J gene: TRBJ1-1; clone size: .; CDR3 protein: CASSQGAVRTEAFF; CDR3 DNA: TGTGCCAGCAGCCAAGGCGCTGTGAGGACTGAAGCTTTCTTT
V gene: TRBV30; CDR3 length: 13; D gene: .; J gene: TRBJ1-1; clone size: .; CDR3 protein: CAWSVQFHTEAFF; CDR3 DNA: TGTGCCTGGAGTGTACAGTTCCACACTGAAGCTTTCTTT
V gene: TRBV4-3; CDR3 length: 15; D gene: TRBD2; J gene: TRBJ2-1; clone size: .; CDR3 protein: CASSPGTSGSYEQFF; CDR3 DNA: TGCGCCAGCAGCCCCGGGACTAGCGGGAGTTATGAGCAGTTCTTC
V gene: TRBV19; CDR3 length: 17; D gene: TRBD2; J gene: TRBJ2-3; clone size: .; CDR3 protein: CASSSRTSGRNTDTQYF; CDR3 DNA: TGTGCCAGTAGTAGTAGGACTAGCGGGAGGAACACAGATACGCAGTATTTT
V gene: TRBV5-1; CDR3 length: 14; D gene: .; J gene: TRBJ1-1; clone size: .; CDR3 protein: CASSHNRVNTEAFF; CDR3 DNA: TGCGCCAGCAGCCACAACAGAGTGAACACTGAAGCTTTCTTT
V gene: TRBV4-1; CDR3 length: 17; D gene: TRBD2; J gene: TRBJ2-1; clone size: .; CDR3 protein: CASSQDLVRLADNEQFF; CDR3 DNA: TGCGCCAGCAGCCAAGATTTAGTGAGACTAGCGGACAATGAGCAGTTCTTC
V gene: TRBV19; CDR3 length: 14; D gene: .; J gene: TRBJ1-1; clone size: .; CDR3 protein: CASSLDSRITEAFF; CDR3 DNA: TGTGCCAGTAGTTTGGACAGTCGTATCACTGAAGCTTTCTTT
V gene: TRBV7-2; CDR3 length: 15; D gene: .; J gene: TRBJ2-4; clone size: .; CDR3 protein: CASSLASLGENIQYF; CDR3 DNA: TGTGCCAGCAGCTTAGCAAGCCTCGGGGAAAACATTCAGTACTTC
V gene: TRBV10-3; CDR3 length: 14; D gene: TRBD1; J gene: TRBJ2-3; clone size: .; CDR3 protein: CAIKRTGGSDTQYF; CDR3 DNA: TGTGCCATCAAACGGACAGGGGGCTCAGATACGCAGTATTTT
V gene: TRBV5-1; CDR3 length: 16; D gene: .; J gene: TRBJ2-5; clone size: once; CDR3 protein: CASSSWGRAGVETQYF; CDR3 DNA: TGCGCCAGCAGCTCGTGGGGGAGGGCAGGGGTAGAGACCCAGTACTTC
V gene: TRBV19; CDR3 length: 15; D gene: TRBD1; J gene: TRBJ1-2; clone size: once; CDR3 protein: CASIKRRGLDYGYTF; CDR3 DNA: TGTGCCAGTATAAAACGGAGGGGGCTGGACTATGGCTACACCTTC
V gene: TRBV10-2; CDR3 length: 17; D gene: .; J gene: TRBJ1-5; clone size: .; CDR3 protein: CASSEFSPLGRYQPQHF; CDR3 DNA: TGCGCCAGCAGTGAGTTCAGCCCCCTTGGCAGGTATCAGCCCCAGCATTTT
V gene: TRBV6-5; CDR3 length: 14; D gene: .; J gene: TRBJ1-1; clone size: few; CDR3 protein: CASSLRRVNTEAFF; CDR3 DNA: TGTGCCAGCAGCCTCCGTCGGGTGAACACTGAAGCTTTCTTT
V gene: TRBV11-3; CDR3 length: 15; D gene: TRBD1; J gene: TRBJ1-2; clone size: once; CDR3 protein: CASSTDRGFDYGYTF; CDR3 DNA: TGTGCCAGCAGCACGGACAGGGGATTCGACTATGGCTACACCTTC
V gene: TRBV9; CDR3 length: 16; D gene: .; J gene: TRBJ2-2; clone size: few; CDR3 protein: CASSVVWQGNTGELFF; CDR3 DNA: TGTGCCAGCAGCGTAGTATGGCAGGGGAACACCGGGGAGCTGTTTTTT
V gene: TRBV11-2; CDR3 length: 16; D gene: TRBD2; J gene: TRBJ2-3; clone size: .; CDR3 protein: CASSLRTSGRSDTQYF; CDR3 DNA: TGTGCCAGCAGCCTACGGACTAGCGGGAGATCGGATACGCAGTATTTT